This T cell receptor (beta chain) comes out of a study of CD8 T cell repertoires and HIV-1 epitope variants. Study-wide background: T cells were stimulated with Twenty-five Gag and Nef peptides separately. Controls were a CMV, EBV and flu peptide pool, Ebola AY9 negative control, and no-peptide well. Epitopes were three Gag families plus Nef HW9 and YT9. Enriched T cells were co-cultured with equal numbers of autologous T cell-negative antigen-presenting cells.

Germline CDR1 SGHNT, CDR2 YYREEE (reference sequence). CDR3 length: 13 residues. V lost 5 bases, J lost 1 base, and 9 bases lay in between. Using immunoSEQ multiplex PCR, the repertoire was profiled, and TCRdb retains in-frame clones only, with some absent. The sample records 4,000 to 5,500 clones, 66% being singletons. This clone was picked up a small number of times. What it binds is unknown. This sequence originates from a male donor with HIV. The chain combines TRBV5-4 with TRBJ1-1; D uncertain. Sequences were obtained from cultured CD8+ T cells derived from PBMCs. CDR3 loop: CASRPHGNTEAFF. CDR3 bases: TGTGCCAGCAGGCCTCACGGGAACACTGAAGCTTTCTTT.